The TCR beta chain under discussion was sequenced for a study of Graves' ophthalmopathy and Graves' hyperthyroidism. Whole-study findings and limits: Using 13 signatures, a model distinguished ophthalmopathy from stable hyperthyroidism, reaching around 87% sensitivity and about 81% specificity. This model predicted ophthalmopathy progression (sensitivity roughly 64%, specificity about 72%). Blood shared most expanded thyroid clonotypes above 0.001 frequency.

The PBMCs originated from roughly 10 ml of fresh peripheral blood. Remarks on this clonotype: What it binds is not known.

Amplification from RNA transcripts yielded the TCR beta CDR3 regions. RT-PCR with HTBI primers came first, then second-round multiplex PCR. TCRdb reprocessed the multiplex PCR reads with MiXCR, giving one entry per CDR3 protein. The sample lists 620,000 or so distinct CDR3 sequences; 22% were seen once. The junction had 4 bases not matched to a gene; V was cut back by 5 bases and J by 8 bases. This CDR3 has 14 residues. From germline, CDR1 is MNHNS and CDR2 SASEGT. V is TRBV6-1 and J is TRBJ1-6; 9 nucleotides agree with TRBD1. The source material was peripheral blood. The TCR was taken from a woman aged 18-29 years with stable Graves' hyperthyroidism. Some clones in this sample may be carry-over from other donors' samples. CDR3 residues: CASSRTGVDSPLHF. CDR3 sequence (DNA): TGTGCCAGCAGTCGGACAGGGGTTGATTCACCCCTCCACTTT.